This entry features one TCR beta chain sequence. The target antigen is unknown. The junction shows a germline mismatch at one end, possibly a read error. These data originate in a study of somatic mutations in cytotoxic T cells in rheumatoid arthritis. This CDR3 has 12 residues. Per the germline V gene, CDR1 is SEHNR and CDR2 is FQNEAQ (reference sequence). The method was immunoSEQ multiplex PCR; TCRdb's version includes in-frame clones alone and lacks a portion of them. This table holds some 14,000 clones, roughly three quarters found once. Study observations and caveats: A single CD8+ clone exceeded 20% of CD8+ cells in 8 of 65 patients.

The clonotype was recovered from an adult with rheumatoid arthritis. Sample: CD8+ T cells sorted from blood. This chain links TRBV7-9 with TRBJ2-5, with D unresolved. CDR3 loop: CASSSTADRKNF. The DNA for the CDR3 is TGTGCCAGCAGCTCGACTGCGGACCGCAAGAACTTC.